The next 23 T cell receptor beta chains were all read from a single sample in a study of identical twins. TCRdb reanalysed the 5' RACE reads using MiXCR and keeps one entry per CDR3 protein. The sample has some 900,000 distinct CDR3 sequences; 9% to 15% are singletons. These sequences were also reported in another study, on yellow fever vaccine responses in identical twins.

The sample was PBMCs. The origin of the receptors is a woman under 30 in good health.

This clonotype was seen more than once but under ten times. This chain links TRBV9 with TRBJ2-1, with 9 bases identical to TRBD2. The V segment lost 0 bases and the J segment 7 bases; nucleotides outside the gene matches: 11. The CDR3 has 17 amino acids. The germline V gene encodes CDR1 SGDLS and CDR2 YYNGEE. Written as DNA, the CDR3 is TGTGCCAGCAGCGTAGAAGGAGCGGGAGGCTTATTGAATGAGCAGTTCTTC. The encoded protein is CASSVEGAGGLLNEQFF.

The CDR3: CSASGGSEQYF. CDR3 in DNA: TGCAGTGCTTCAGGGGGCTCCGAGCAGTACTTC. The chain employs TRBV20-1 and TRBJ2-7; TRBD1 aligns across 8 bases. In germline, CDR1 is DFQATT, CDR2 SNEGSKA (reference sequence). Unmatched junction bases numbered 3, after V lost 5 bases and J lost 6 bases. The CDR3 runs to 11 residues.

The table lists this clonotype with a few counts. V gene TRBV7-8 combines with J gene TRBJ2-7, with D perhaps matching TRBD1 (5 bases). The CDR3 contains 15 residues. V dropped 2 bases and J dropped 3 bases, with 14 bases sitting between them. Germline V gene data show CDR1 as SGHVS and CDR2 as FQNEAQ. Written as DNA, the CDR3 is TGTGCCAGCAGCTTATTTTACCAACAGGACTACGAGCAGTACTTC. Its protein product is CASSLFYQQDYEQYF.

This chain links TRBV10-2 with TRBJ2-1, with 11 bases identical to TRBD2. Germline trimming cut 2 bases from V and 5 bases from J; bases unmatched to any gene: 5. Germline V gives CDR1 WSHSY, CDR2 SAAADI. The CDR3 length is 16 residues. CDR3 loop: CASSESASGGNNEQFF. In nucleotides, the CDR3 is TGCGCCAGCAGTGAGAGCGCTAGCGGGGGGAACAATGAGCAGTTCTTC.

This clonotype showed up just a few times. The genes are TRBV11-2 and TRBJ2-1, with D unclear. This CDR3 has 11 amino acids. V shed 3 bases and J shed 13 bases, with 10 bases lying between them. Per the germline V gene, CDR1 is SGHAT and CDR2 is FQNNGV. The CDR3 DNA follows: TGTGCCAGCAGCTTTATTAGGCTCCAGTTCTTC. It specifies CASSFIRLQFF.

V usage is TRBV12-3 or TRBV12-4 and J usage is TRBJ1-1; 10 bases map to TRBD1. This CDR3 comprises 15 residues. J lost 4 bases, V lost 2 bases, and 4 bases had no gene match. The CDR3 region is CASSLRQGATTEAFF. CDR3 bases: TGTGCCAGCAGTTTAAGACAGGGGGCGACCACTGAAGCTTTCTTT.

This clonotype has just a few counts. The chain is built from TRBV7-6 and TRBJ1-3, with a possible D match to TRBD1 (5 bases). This CDR3 spans 17 amino acids. CDR1 and CDR2 (germline): SGHVS, FNYEAQ. Trimming removed 2 bases from V and 4 bases from J, with 18 bases in between. DNA of the CDR3: TGTGCCAGCAGCTTAACCCTCCTGACAGCCAGAGGAAACACCATATATTTT. This translates into CASSLTLLTARGNTIYF.

V and J are TRBV14 and TRBJ2-1, with TRBD2 identical over 11 bases. Germline V CDR1 and CDR2: SGHDN, FVKESK. The V segment lost 5 bases and the J segment 2 bases; nucleotides outside the gene matches: 14. The CDR3 totals 19 residues. CDR3 in DNA: TGTGCCAGCAGCTATCCGAGACAACCTAGCGGGAGGCCCTACAATGAGCAGTTCTTC. Translating it yields CASSYPRQPSGRPYNEQFF. Supplemented by reference TRBV14 and TRBJ2-1, the full variable domain reads EAGVTQFPSHSVIEKGQTVTLRCDPISGHDNLYWYRRVMGKEIKFLLHFVKESKQDESGMPNNRFLAERTGGTYSTLKVQPAELEDSGVYFCASSYPRQPSGRPYNEQFFGPGTRLTVL.

This clonotype has more than one count but fewer than ten. This chain links TRBV19 with TRBJ2-1, with 7 bases lining up with TRBD1. J gave up 7 bases and V 8 bases, and 14 bases lay outside the gene matches. The CDR3 consists of 15 residues. Per the germline V gene, CDR1 is LNHDA and CDR2 is SQIVND (reference sequence). The chain's CDR3 is CASCTRGLAGNEQFF. The CDR3 bases are TGTGCCAGTTGTACTAGGGGGCTAGCAGGAAATGAGCAGTTCTTC.

The V call is TRBV12-3 or TRBV12-4, the J call TRBJ2-2; D gene unclear. CDR3 length: 15 residues. The ends were cut back, 0 bases at V and 3 bases at J, with 8 bases in the middle. The chain's CDR3 is CASSLARPYTGELFF. In DNA form, the CDR3 reads TGTGCCAGCAGTTTAGCGCGACCGTACACCGGGGAGCTGTTTTTT.

This clonotype was seen only a few times. The chain links TRBV20-1 to TRBJ1-2; a possible D gene is TRBD1 (6 bases). Germline CDR1 DFQATT, CDR2 SNEGSKA (reference sequence). Trimming pared 2 bases from V and 0 bases from J, leaving 10 bases between. The CDR3 contains 14 residues. CDR3 sequence reads: CSARRDTTNYGYTF. In DNA, the CDR3 is TGCAGTGCTAGAAGGGACACGACTAACTATGGCTACACCTTC.

The chain employs TRBV28 and TRBJ2-1, with D possibly called TRBD1 or TRBD2 (5 bases each). Germline values: CDR1 MDHEN, CDR2 SYDVKM. The CDR3 spans 14 residues. V was shortened by 3 bases and J by 2 bases, with 8 bases between the two germline ends. The DNA of the CDR3 is TGTGCCAGCAGTTTTTGGGACCCCTACAATGAGCAGTTCTTC. This codes for CASSFWDPYNEQFF.

Many counts were recorded for this clonotype. V and J are TRBV2 and TRBJ1-4, with TRBD1 matching 9 bases. Trimming took 6 bases from V and 11 from J; bases not matched to a gene: 10. This CDR3 spans 14 amino acids. Germline CDR1 is SNHLY and CDR2 is FYNNEI. CDR3: CASSMLPGQGKLFF. The CDR3 DNA sequence: TGTGCCAGCAGCATGCTCCCGGGACAGGGTAAACTGTTTTTT.

V usage is TRBV7-2 and J usage is TRBJ2-5; D may be TRBD2 (5 bases). Germline V gives CDR1 SGHTA, CDR2 FQGNSA. The CDR3 spans 15 residues. Between the trimmed V and J ends, which lost 5 bases and 3 bases, there was a span of 16 bases. The CDR3 spells CASSPRSGLKETQYF. CDR3 bases: TGTGCCAGCAGCCCTAGGAGCGGCTTGAAAGAGACCCAGTACTTC. The variable domain in full, completed from reference TRBV7-2 and TRBJ2-5, reads GAGVSQSPSNKVTEKGKDVELRCDPISGHTALYWYRQSLGQGLEFLIYFQGNSAPDKSGLPSDRFSAERTGGSVSTLTIQRTQQEDSAVYLCASSPRSGLKETQYFGPGTRLLVL.

The chain couples TRBV20-1 to TRBJ2-5; 9 nucleotides line up with TRBD1. V lost 5 bases to trimming and J lost 5 bases; unmatched junction nucleotides: 9. Germline values: CDR1 DFQATT, CDR2 SNEGSKA (reference sequence). This CDR3 has 14 amino acids. The CDR3, as DNA: TGCAGTGCTTCGAACAGGGGGCTTGGGGAGACCCAGTACTTC. Amino acid sequence: CSASNRGLGETQYF.

As regards this clonotype: Sequence at one end of the junction differs from germline and may be a read error. The chain combines TRBV20-1 with TRBJ2-7; 13 bases line up with TRBD2. The CDR3 covers 20 residues. Germline V gene lookup returns CDR1 DFQATT and CDR2 SNEGSKA (reference sequence). The CDR3 here is CSVDGGGQAPGTSGTYEKYF. CDR3 bases: TGCAGTGTGGATGGAGGGGGTCAGGCCCCGGGGACTAGCGGGACCTACGAGAAGTACTTC.

This clonotype was detected a few times. The chain has TRBV6-2 or TRBV6-3 and TRBJ2-3, with 9 bases that match TRBD1. The ends lost 7 bases at V and 4 bases at J; junction bases unmatched: 9. CDR3 length equals 15 residues. CDR1 and CDR2 (germline): MNHEY, SVGEGT. For the CDR3, the DNA is TGTGCCAGCACCCGACAGGGGGTGGGCGCAGATACGCAGTATTTT. It yields the protein CASTRQGVGADTQYF.

V is TRBV2 and J is TRBJ2-3; tentative D call: TRBD1 (6 bases). V dropped 7 bases and J dropped 2 bases, with 16 bases sitting between them. Germline V gene lookup returns CDR1 SNHLY and CDR2 FYNNEI. This CDR3 contains 15 residues. CDR3 sequence reads: CASNLRQATTDTQYF. CDR3 nucleotides: TGTGCCAGCAACCTAAGACAGGCAACCACAGATACGCAGTATTTT.

In its sample, this clonotype was seen a few times. The chain has TRBV6-1 and TRBJ2-1; 9 nucleotides align to TRBD2. The V segment lost 5 bases and the J segment 7 bases; nucleotides outside the gene matches: 12. CDR3 size: 16 residues. Germline loops: CDR1 MNHNS, CDR2 SASEGT. The CDR3 sequence is CASSRVAGVGGNEQFF. The CDR3 nucleotides are TGTGCCAGCAGTCGGGTAGCGGGAGTCGGAGGAAATGAGCAGTTCTTC.

This clonotype was seen only a few times. The chain couples TRBV3-1 to TRBJ1-4; 9 nucleotides match TRBD1. This CDR3 region has 16 residues. V lost 4 bases to trimming and J lost 8 bases; unmatched junction nucleotides: 11. Germline CDR1 and CDR2: LGHDT and YNNKEL (reference sequence). DNA for the CDR3: TGTGCCAGCAGCCTTGTCTCCACAGGGGGCCCCGAAAAACTGTTTTTT. It translates to CASSLVSTGGPEKLFF.

This clonotype has more than one count but fewer than ten. The chain employs TRBV27 and TRBJ1-4; TRBD1 might be the D (5 bases). Trimming stripped 5 bases from V and 7 bases from J, with 14 bases between. The CDR3 length is 14 residues. Looked up from germline, CDR1 is MNHEY and CDR2 is SMNVEV (reference sequence). CDR3 loop: CASSLARVLEKLFF. DNA for the CDR3: TGTGCCAGCAGTCTTGCCAGGGTACTTGAAAAACTGTTTTTT.

This clonotype appeared a few times. The V call is TRBV20-1, the J call TRBJ2-5, with 7 nucleotides matching TRBD2. Germline V gives CDR1 DFQATT, CDR2 SNEGSKA (reference sequence). The CDR3 extends over 17 amino acids. J lost 0 bases, V lost 0 bases, and 10 bases had no gene match. The CDR3 loop is CSARDYMAGLHQETQYF. As DNA, the CDR3 is TGCAGTGCTAGAGATTATATGGCGGGACTACACCAAGAGACCCAGTACTTC.

The CDR3 loop reads CASSLDRLETQYF. The DNA for the CDR3 is TGTGCCAGCAGCTTGGACAGACTGGAGACCCAGTACTTC. V usage is TRBV5-6 and J usage is TRBJ2-5, with unresolved D. Trimming took 0 bases from V and 5 from J, leaving 8 bases between them. CDR1 SGHDT and CDR2 YYEEEE come from the germline V gene. This CDR3 is 13 amino acids long.